This T cell receptor beta chain was retrieved from a study of blood T cell repertoires in COVID-19. At the level of the study: COVID-19 samples collected from the United States, Italy and Spain covered acute and convalescent phases.

Germline CDR1 LNHDA, CDR2 SQIVND (reference sequence). CDR3 length: 14 amino acids. V lost 9 bases, J lost 2 bases, and 8 bases stayed unmatched. Generated by immunoSEQ multiplex PCR, the TCRdb table keeps only in-frame clones and is missing some. The sample has 70,000 to 95,000 clones; about 81% are singletons. This clone is labeled medium-sized. The sequenced sample consisted of peripheral blood. The rearrangement joins TRBV19 to TRBJ1-2, with 8 positions matching TRBD1. The receptor was derived from a human donor in a cohort sampled during active COVID-19. CDR3 residues: CASTTGGINYGYTF. The CDR3 DNA is TGTGCCAGCACTACAGGGGGAATAAACTATGGCTACACCTTC.